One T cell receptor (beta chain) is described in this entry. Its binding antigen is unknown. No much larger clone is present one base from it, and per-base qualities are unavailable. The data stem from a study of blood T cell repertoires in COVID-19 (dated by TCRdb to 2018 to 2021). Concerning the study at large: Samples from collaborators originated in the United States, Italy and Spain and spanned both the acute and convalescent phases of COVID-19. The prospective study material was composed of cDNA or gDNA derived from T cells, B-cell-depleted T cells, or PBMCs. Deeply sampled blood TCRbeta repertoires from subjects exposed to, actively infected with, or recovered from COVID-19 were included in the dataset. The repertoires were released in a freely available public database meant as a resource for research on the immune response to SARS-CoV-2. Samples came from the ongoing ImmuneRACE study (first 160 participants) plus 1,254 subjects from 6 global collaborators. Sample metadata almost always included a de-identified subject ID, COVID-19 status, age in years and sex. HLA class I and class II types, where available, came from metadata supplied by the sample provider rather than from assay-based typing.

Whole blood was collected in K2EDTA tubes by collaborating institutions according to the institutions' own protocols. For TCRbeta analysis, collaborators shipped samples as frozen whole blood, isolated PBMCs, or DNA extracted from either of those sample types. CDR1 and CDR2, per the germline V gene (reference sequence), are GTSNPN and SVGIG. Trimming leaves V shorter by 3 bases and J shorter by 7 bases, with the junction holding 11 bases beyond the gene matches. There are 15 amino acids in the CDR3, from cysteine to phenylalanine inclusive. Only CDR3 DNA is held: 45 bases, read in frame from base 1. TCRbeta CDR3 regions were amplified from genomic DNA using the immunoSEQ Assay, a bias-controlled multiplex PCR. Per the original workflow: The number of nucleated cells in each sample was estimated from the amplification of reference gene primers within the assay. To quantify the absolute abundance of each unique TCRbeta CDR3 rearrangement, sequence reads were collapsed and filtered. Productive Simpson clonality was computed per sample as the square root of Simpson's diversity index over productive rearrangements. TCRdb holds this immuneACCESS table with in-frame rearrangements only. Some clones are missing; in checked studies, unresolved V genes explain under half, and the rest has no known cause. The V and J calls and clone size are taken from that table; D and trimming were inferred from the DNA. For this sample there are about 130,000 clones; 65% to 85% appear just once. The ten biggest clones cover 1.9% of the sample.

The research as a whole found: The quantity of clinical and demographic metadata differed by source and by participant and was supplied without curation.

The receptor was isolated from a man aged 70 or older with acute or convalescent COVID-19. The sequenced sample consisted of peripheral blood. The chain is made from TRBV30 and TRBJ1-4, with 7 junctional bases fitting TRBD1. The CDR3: CAWRFEQGVSEKLFF. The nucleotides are TGTGCCTGGAGATTCGAGCAGGGGGTTAGTGAAAAACTGTTTTTT.